These 2 T cell receptor beta chains originate from one sample sequenced in a study of cytomegalovirus exposure and HLA in healthy donors. PCR used 60 Vbeta primers and 13 Jbeta primers. Sequenced by immunoSEQ multiplex PCR; TCRdb stores in-frame clones only, minus some. The sample shows around 200,000 clones, about three quarters of them seen only once. Sequencing was carried out using PBMCs. The source of these receptors is a woman in her sixties or seventies in good health and CMV-seropositive.

The gene calls are TRBV14 and TRBJ2-1; 7 bases match TRBD2. V was pared by 3 bases and J by 2 bases, with 4 bases of the junction left unmatched. The CDR3 runs to 15 residues. Germline CDR1 is SGHDN and CDR2 is FVKESK. CDR3 residues: CASSQAGTTYNEQFF. The CDR3, as DNA: TGTGCCAGCAGCCAGGCCGGGACTACCTACAATGAGCAGTTCTTC. Full variable domain (remainder filled in from reference TRBV14 and TRBJ2-1): EAGVTQFPSHSVIEKGQTVTLRCDPISGHDNLYWYRRVMGKEIKFLLHFVKESKQDESGMPNNRFLAERTGGTYSTLKVQPAELEDSGVYFCASSQAGTTYNEQFFGPGTRLTVL.

The chain carries TRBV6-5 and TRBJ2-7; the match to TRBD1 covers 9 bases. V lost 6 bases, J lost 2 bases, and 5 bases stayed unmatched. The CDR3 totals 14 residues. Germline CDR1 and CDR2: MNHEY and SVGAGI. The chain's CDR3 is CASRARQGAYEQYF. The CDR3 nucleotides read TGTGCCAGCAGGGCTCGACAGGGGGCCTACGAGCAGTACTTC.